What follows describes a single T cell receptor (beta chain). Its antigen is currently not known. The sample belongs to a study of human CD8 memory T cell subsets (dated by TCRdb to the early 2020s). About the study as a whole: The clonal relationships among stem-like (TSTEM), progenitor exhausted-like (TPEX) and effector memory CD8+ T cell subsets were assessed by comparing the TCRbeta repertoires of these subsets. Six donors each provided TSTEM, TPEX and effector memory subsets, and TCRbeta repertoires were obtained from all six. The full study reports these points: Sequencing was limited to TCRbeta chains, and the repertoire comparisons were based on roughly 6 donors analyzed with paired t-tests and Bonferroni correction. Based on Chao1 estimates, TSTEM subsets appeared to have greater repertoire diversity than TPEX subsets, which could potentially reflect a broader range of specificities. Similarly high normalized Shannon-Wiener diversity was shown by TSTEM and TPEX subsets, whereas comparatively lower diversity was seen in effector memory subsets. The stem-like TSTEM and TPEX subsets each shared clonotypes with effector memory cells, but the TSTEM and TPEX repertoires had minimal overlap with each other, suggesting distinct antigen spectra.

Density gradient separation was used to isolate peripheral blood mononuclear cells from buffy coats of healthy donors. Negative magnetic separation using EasySep or MojoSort CD8+ T cell isolation kits was how the study enriched total CD8+ T cells. An RNeasy Mini Kit was used to extract total RNA from duplicate vials of roughly 160,000 sorted CD8+ T cells per subset. PBMCs were used either fresh or after cryopreservation in fetal bovine serum containing about 10% DMSO. CD8+ T cell subsets were sorted to purity by fluorescence-activated cell sorting on a FACSAria III. A Human TCR Profiling Kit was used to prepare UMI-labeled 5' RACE TCRbeta libraries. The same number of PCR cycles was used to prepare all TCRbeta libraries in parallel. The paper's data handling went like this. Each TCRbeta library contained between about 2,900 and 18,000 functional CDR3beta clonotypes. UMI extraction and consensus assembly used MIGEC 1.2.9, requiring at least three reads per UMI. MiXCR 3.0.3 was used to extract in-frame CDR3beta repertoires. Diversity metrics were computed in VDJtools 1.2.1 after downsampling each sample to 42,000 randomly selected UMIs. For the top 3,000 clones of each sample pair, the repertoire overlap metrics D, R and F2 were calculated in VDJtools. Through TCRdb reprocessing, the reads give one entry per CDR3 protein sequence; DNA is omitted. None of the V and J calls come from the authors' own analysis; TCRdb made them. The sample's clone listing holds about 11,000 distinct CDR3 sequences. Approximately 8% of the sample is taken by the ten largest.

From its cysteine to its phenylalanine, the CDR3 spans 16 amino acids. The DNA is unrecorded. The CDR1 and CDR2 encoded by the germline V gene (reference sequence) are SEHNR and FQNEAQ. The receptor chain draws on TRBV7-9 and TRBJ1-3; TCRdb picks TRBD1, but there is no DNA to check that call. The sample comprised CD8+ T cells from PBMCs. The receptor was derived from a human donor in good health. The CDR3 corresponds to CASSVTGTGTGNTIYF.